This passage covers 32 T cell receptor beta chains from one sample sequenced in a study of early T cells in non-severe SARS-CoV-2 infection (dated by TCRdb to the early 2020s). The library was generated by 5' RACE. These reads were obtained on a NextSeq 500. TCRdb itself trimmed the public reads at Q25 with fastp, ran MiXCR and retained productive beta chains. Duplicate CDR3 protein sequences are folded into a single record with the most common DNA and genes. This sample comprises 70,000 or so distinct CDR3 sequences, 10% to 15% of them detected only once. Around 4.3% of the sample belongs to the ten largest clones. The specimen was whole blood. The receptors shown here come from an adult who was a healthcare worker with PCR-confirmed SARS-CoV-2 infection or an uninfected control (not recorded which).

This clonotype was seen ten or more times. This rearrangement joins TRBV14 to TRBJ2-1, with D possibly TRBD1 on 5 matching bases. Trimming pared 0 bases from V and 9 bases from J, leaving 6 bases between. CDR1 is SGHDN, CDR2 FVKESK, per germline. The CDR3 is made up of 12 amino acids. CDR3 residues: CASSQEGVEQFF. CDR3 in DNA: TGTGCCAGCAGCCAAGAAGGGGTTGAGCAGTTCTTC. Complete variable domain (other parts from reference TRBV14 and TRBJ2-1): EAGVTQFPSHSVIEKGQTVTLRCDPISGHDNLYWYRRVMGKEIKFLLHFVKESKQDESGMPNNRFLAERTGGTYSTLKVQPAELEDSGVYFCASSQEGVEQFFGPGTRLTVL.

This clonotype appeared many times. The chain recombines TRBV5-4 with TRBJ2-2; 10 positions agree with TRBD1. CDR1 SGHNT and CDR2 YYREEE come from the germline V gene (reference sequence). J gave up 6 bases and V 3 bases, and 8 bases lay outside the gene matches. The CDR3 loop spans 16 amino acids. This CDR3 reads CASSSSGTGVAGELFF. DNA of the CDR3: TGTGCCAGCAGCTCTTCCGGGACAGGGGTTGCCGGGGAGCTGTTTTTT.

The chain is built from TRBV27 and TRBJ2-5; D assignment may be TRBD1 or TRBD2 (5 bases each). The CDR3 length is 15 residues. Germline V gives CDR1 MNHEY, CDR2 SMNVEV (reference sequence). V was shortened by 1 base and J by 4 bases, with 13 bases between the two germline ends. CDR3 DNA: TGTGCCAGCAGTTTATTCCAGGGCCGGGGAGAGACCCAGTACTTC. Translated: CASSLFQGRGETQYF.

This clonotype was detected many times. The chain uses TRBV12-3 or TRBV12-4 and TRBJ1-2; 8 bases agree with TRBD1. The CDR3 contains 13 residues. The ends lost 7 bases at V and 6 bases at J; junction bases unmatched: 7. The CDR3 nucleotides read TGTGCCAGCACTGAGGACAGGGTGCATGGCTACACCTTC. It yields the protein CASTEDRVHGYTF.

This clonotype was observed a handful of times. The chain is built from TRBV20-1 and TRBJ2-3; 8 positions agree with TRBD2. Per the germline V gene, CDR1 is DFQATT and CDR2 is SNEGSKA (reference sequence). Trimming removed 0 bases from V and 4 bases from J; junction bases left unmatched: 6. This CDR3 spans 15 amino acids. Written as DNA, the CDR3 is TGCAGTGCTAGAGATACTAGCGGCTCCTCAGATACGCAGTATTTT. It translates to CSARDTSGSSDTQYF.

The table lists this clonotype with many counts. The gene calls are TRBV29-1 and TRBJ2-3; 10 nucleotides agree with TRBD2. After removal of 6 bases from V and 5 bases from J, the junction contained 11 bases not matched to a gene. The CDR3 runs 15 residues. Germline loops: CDR1 SQVTM, CDR2 ANQGSEA. CDR3 coding DNA: TGCAGCGTGAGGGGCCTAGCGGGAGATGGAGATACGCAGTATTTT. It is translated as CSVRGLAGDGDTQYF.

A few counts support this clonotype. The V gene is TRBV20-1, the J gene TRBJ2-3; 10 nucleotides agree with TRBD2. Germline V lookup: CDR1 DFQATT, CDR2 SNEGSKA (reference sequence). After removal of 3 bases from V and 1 base from J, the junction contained 10 bases not matched to a gene. CDR3 length equals 17 residues. The chain's CDR3 is CSASPERLAGGTDTQYF. CDR3 DNA: TGCAGTGCTAGCCCCGAAAGGCTAGCGGGGGGCACAGATACGCAGTATTTT.

The table lists this clonotype with many counts. The DNA for the CDR3 is TGTGCCAGCAGCCGACAAACACCCCTCCACTTT. This codes for CASSRQTPLHF. This sequence joins TRBV5-6 and TRBJ1-6; D is unresolved. There are 11 residues in the CDR3. Germline CDR1 SGHDT, CDR2 YYEEEE. V lost 4 bases and J lost 11, with 7 bases in between.

The chain couples TRBV20-1 to TRBJ2-7, with TRBD2 as a possible D gene (5 bases). Germline V gene sequence: CDR1 DFQATT, CDR2 SNEGSKA (reference sequence). The CDR3 totals 12 residues. The CDR3 loop reads CRGERYYYEQYF. DNA for the CDR3: TGCAGGGGCGAGCGGTACTACTACGAGCAGTACTTC.

The chain has TRBV28 and TRBJ1-2; TRBD1 matches at 8 bases. The V segment lost 5 bases and the J segment 2 bases; nucleotides outside the gene matches: 10. The CDR3 extends over 16 amino acids. CDR1 and CDR2 from the germline V gene are MDHEN and SYDVKM. The CDR3: CASSVPGTGVNYGYTF. The CDR3 DNA is TGTGCCAGCAGTGTGCCCGGGACAGGAGTGAACTATGGCTACACCTTC.

Worth noting for this clonotype: One base away lies a much larger clone, so this may be a sequencing read error. J is TRBJ2-3 and V is TRBV11-2; the match to TRBD2 covers 7 bases. CDR1 SGHAT and CDR2 FQNNGV come from the germline V gene. The junction had 11 bases not matched to a gene; V was cut back by 2 bases and J by 0 bases. There are 18 residues in the CDR3. The CDR3 protein is CASSLWPGGSLSTDTQYF. DNA of the CDR3: TGTGCCAGCAGCTTATGGCCCGGCGGGAGCTTGAGCACAGATACGCAGTATTTT.

The V and J genes are TRBV18 and TRBJ2-7; D ambiguous. Germline CDR1 is KGHSH and CDR2 is LQKENI. Trimming shortened V by 1 base and J by 2 bases, and 12 bases separated the two germline ends. The CDR3 contains 15 residues. In nucleotides, the CDR3 is TGTGCCAGCTCACCACGAGAAGGGTCCCCCTACGAGCAGTACTTC. This translates into CASSPREGSPYEQYF.

This clonotype showed up many times. V usage is TRBV10-3 and J usage is TRBJ2-1; D gene ambiguous. Trimming shortened V by 3 bases and J by 2 bases, and 8 bases separated the two germline ends. Per the germline V gene, CDR1 is ENHRY and CDR2 is SYGVKD. This CDR3 region has 14 residues. CDR3 nucleotides: TGTGCCATCAGTGAAGGAAGCACCTACAATGAGCAGTTCTTC. Protein: CAISEGSTYNEQFF.

In this sample, this clonotype turned up many times. This chain uses TRBV12-3 or TRBV12-4 with TRBJ2-7; TRBD1 matches at 11 bases. The CDR3 contains 16 residues. V was clipped by 4 bases and J by 4 bases; unmatched bases: 9. Here the CDR3 DNA reads TGTGCCAGCAGTTCCCCCTGGACAGGGGGCTCGTACGAGCAGTACTTC. Translation gives CASSSPWTGGSYEQYF.

In its sample, this clonotype was seen many times. The chain couples TRBV12-3 or TRBV12-4 to TRBJ1-3; D uncertain. The CDR3 consists of 13 residues. Trimming cost V 6 bases and J 4 bases, with 10 bases left between them. The CDR3 spells CASSPNPGNTIYF. The CDR3 DNA sequence: TGTGCCAGCAGCCCTAATCCCGGAAACACCATATATTTT.

This clonotype was observed many times. The rearrangement joins TRBV7-6 to TRBJ2-5; 8 bases map to TRBD2. J lost 0 bases, V lost 1 base, and 4 bases had no gene match. The CDR3 sequence is 16 residues long. Per the germline V gene, CDR1 is SGHVS and CDR2 is FNYEAQ. The chain's CDR3 is CASSLELAAYQETQYF. The CDR3 DNA follows: TGTGCCAGCAGCTTAGAACTAGCGGCTTACCAAGAGACCCAGTACTTC.

At least ten counts were recorded for this clonotype. The chain uses TRBV20-1 and TRBJ1-1; no firm D call. Deletions cut 5 bases from V and 4 bases from J, with 17 bases between. This CDR3 is 14 amino acids long. Per germline, CDR1 DFQATT and CDR2 SNEGSKA (reference sequence). CDR3: CSADRTGMGTEAFF. Written as DNA, the CDR3 is TGCAGTGCTGACCGGACGGGGATGGGCACTGAAGCTTTCTTT.

The table lists this clonotype with a few counts. V and J are TRBV6-6 and TRBJ2-2, with no clear D. The CDR3 has 13 residues. Trimming pared 5 bases from V and 4 bases from J, leaving 8 bases between. Germline assignment: CDR1 MNHNY and CDR2 SVGAGI (reference sequence). The CDR3 DNA is TGTGCCAGCAGTCAGACATTCACCGGGGAGCTGTTTTTT. This encodes CASSQTFTGELFF.

The chain joins TRBV7-2 to TRBJ2-7; D gene ambiguous. The CDR3 contains 12 residues. V lost 2 bases and J lost 9, with 11 bases in between. CDR1 SGHTA and CDR2 FQGNSA come from the germline V gene. Here the CDR3 reads CASSLTPLVQYF. The CDR3 coding sequence is TGTGCCAGCAGCTTAACCCCGTTGGTGCAGTACTTC.

This clonotype was detected ten times or more. This sequence joins TRBV19 and TRBJ1-1; 7 nucleotides line up with TRBD1. The trim removed 4 bases at V and 5 bases at J, leaving 10 bases unmatched. There are 15 residues in the CDR3. Germline V CDR1 and CDR2: LNHDA, SQIVND (reference sequence). CDR3 in amino acids: CASSTATGSRTEAFF. CDR3 DNA: TGTGCCAGTAGTACAGCGACAGGGTCGAGGACTGAAGCTTTCTTT.

The chain recombines TRBV20-1 with TRBJ2-7; 9 bases align to TRBD2. This CDR3 is 15 amino acids long. The germline gives CDR1 DFQATT, CDR2 SNEGSKA (reference sequence). The V segment lost 0 bases and the J segment 1 base; nucleotides outside the gene matches: 4. The CDR3 sequence: CSARDFLAGSYEQYF. The CDR3 nucleotides read TGCAGTGCTAGAGATTTCCTAGCGGGGTCCTACGAGCAGTACTTC.

This clonotype was detected many times. The chain joins TRBV24-1 to TRBJ2-1, with TRBD1 identical over 7 bases. The V segment lost 5 bases and the J segment 4 bases; nucleotides outside the gene matches: 10. Germline CDR1 and CDR2: KGHDR and SFDVKD. This CDR3 is 16 amino acids long. In DNA form, the CDR3 reads TGTGCCACCAGTGCTCCCCGGGACAGCGTATACAATGAGCAGTTCTTC. Protein product: CATSAPRDSVYNEQFF.

V gene TRBV3-1 combines with J gene TRBJ2-1; TRBD2 aligns across 7 bases. The CDR3 is 16 amino acids. Germline-derived CDR1 and CDR2 are LGHDT and YNNKEL (reference sequence). The junction had 10 bases not matched to a gene; V was cut back by 3 bases and J by 5 bases. CDR3: CASSQMSGTRHNEQFF. Here the CDR3 DNA reads TGTGCCAGCAGCCAGATGAGCGGGACTCGTCACAATGAGCAGTTCTTC.

This chain joins TRBV5-6 and TRBJ2-2, with TRBD1 identical over 9 bases. Germline loops: CDR1 SGHDT, CDR2 YYEEEE. The length of the CDR3 is 17 residues. With V trimmed by 0 bases and J by 3 bases, 6 bases remained unmatched. The CDR3 nucleotides read TGTGCCAGCAGCTTGGATCGCCGACAGGGGGACACCGGGGAGCTGTTTTTT. It translates to CASSLDRRQGDTGELFF.

The chain has TRBV20-1 and TRBJ1-2; D may be TRBD1 (5 bases). The CDR3 runs to 17 residues. Germline-derived CDR1 and CDR2 are DFQATT and SNEGSKA (reference sequence). V was shortened by 0 bases and J by 0 bases, with 17 bases between the two germline ends. The CDR3 loop reads CSARDQGGAIANYGYTF. The CDR3 DNA reads TGCAGTGCTAGAGACCAGGGCGGGGCGATAGCTAACTATGGCTACACCTTC.

This clonotype was found a few times. This rearrangement joins TRBV5-4 to TRBJ1-1; no reliable D call. V dropped 2 bases and J dropped 6 bases, with 11 bases sitting between them. Germline V gene lookup returns CDR1 SGHNT and CDR2 YYREEE (reference sequence). The CDR3 consists of 13 residues. The CDR3 nucleotides read TGTGCCAGCAGCTTCGCGGGCGCACCTGAAGCTTTCTTT. The encoded protein is CASSFAGAPEAFF.

This clonotype was seen at least ten times. The V and J genes are TRBV20-1 and TRBJ2-7; 7 bases align to TRBD1. Germline CDR1 reads DFQATT; CDR2 reads SNEGSKA (reference sequence). This CDR3 is built from 13 residues. The V gene end was trimmed by 5 bases and the J gene end by 7 bases; junction bases not matched to a gene: 11. The CDR3 coding sequence is TGCAGTGCTCAAAAGACTCTACAGGGGGAGCAGTACTTC. Amino acids: CSAQKTLQGEQYF.

The chain uses TRBV6-5 and TRBJ2-6; 8 nucleotides align to TRBD1. Germline values: CDR1 MNHEY, CDR2 SVGAGI. The CDR3 is 16 amino acids. Trimming removed 8 bases from V and 2 bases from J; junction bases left unmatched: 8. The CDR3 sequence: CASGRDRTTGANVLTF. In DNA form, the CDR3 reads TGTGCCAGCGGACGGGACAGGACAACTGGGGCCAACGTCCTGACTTTC.

This clonotype turned up a few times. V is TRBV15 and J is TRBJ2-7; 11 positions agree with TRBD1. With 5 bases clipped from V and 4 bases from J, the junction kept 7 bases outside the gene matches. CDR1 LNHNV and CDR2 YYDKDF come from the germline V gene (reference sequence). This CDR3 spans 15 amino acids. The chain's CDR3 is CATSHRTGGEYEQYF. As DNA, the CDR3 is TGTGCCACCAGCCATCGGACAGGGGGCGAGTACGAGCAGTACTTC.

This chain connects TRBV3-1 to TRBJ2-7; D call uncertain. Trimming pared 4 bases from V and 2 bases from J, leaving 6 bases between. This CDR3 has 12 residues. Looked up from germline, CDR1 is LGHDT and CDR2 is YNNKEL (reference sequence). The CDR3 is CASSRVPYEQYF. For the CDR3, the DNA is TGTGCCAGCAGCCGGGTACCCTACGAGCAGTACTTC.

This clonotype was picked up many times. The chain joins TRBV7-8 to TRBJ2-1; 7 nucleotides line up with TRBD2. The germline V gene has CDR1 SGHVS and CDR2 FQNEAQ. This CDR3 region has 16 residues. The ends lost 1 base at V and 4 bases at J; junction bases unmatched: 7. The chain's CDR3 is CASSLVSRTSYNEQFF. CDR3 sequence (DNA): TGTGCCAGCAGCTTAGTTTCGCGGACTAGTTACAATGAGCAGTTCTTC.

The table lists this clonotype with a few counts. The V gene is TRBV4-1, the J gene TRBJ2-7; D ambiguous. The ends were cut back, 0 bases at V and 2 bases at J, with 8 bases in the middle. Germline CDR1 is MGHRA and CDR2 is YSYEKL. CDR3 length equals 14 residues. Written as DNA, the CDR3 is TGCGCCAGCAGCCAAGATCCAGGTCCCTACGAGCAGTACTTC. It codes for CASSQDPGPYEQYF.